The 18 T cell receptor beta chains given below trace back to one sample, sequenced in a study of CD8 T cells in Susac syndrome. Random hexamers were used to reverse transcribe roughly 0.45 to 1 ug of RNA. TCRdb reprocessed the immunoSEQ multiplex PCR reads via MiXCR and lists one record per CDR3 protein. The sample shows approximately 140,000 distinct CDR3 sequences, about 94% of them seen only once. Sequenced material: CD8+ T cells from PBMCs. The origin of the receptors is a human donor in good health.

The chain carries TRBV4-3 and TRBJ2-1; D may be TRBD1 (6 bases). Germline CDR1 reads LGHNA; CDR2 reads YSLEER. V lost 4 bases and J 5 bases, leaving 12 bases between the germline ends. The CDR3 is 14 residues long. CDR3 residues: CASSRTEYNNEQFF. CDR3 DNA: TGCGCCAGCAGCCGGACAGAATATAACAATGAGCAGTTCTTC.

This chain connects TRBV4-3 to TRBJ2-7, with a possible D match to TRBD1 (6 bases). Trimming removed 0 bases at V and 2 bases at J, with 14 bases between. The CDR3 contains 16 residues. Per germline, CDR1 LGHNA and CDR2 YSLEER. In DNA form, the CDR3 reads TGCGCCAGCAGCCAAGAATTGTGGGACACTGCCTACGAGCAGTACTTC. Its protein product is CASSQELWDTAYEQYF.

The chain couples TRBV29-1 to TRBJ2-7; D might be TRBD1 or TRBD2, each matching 5 bases. This CDR3 spans 14 amino acids. The V gene lost 3 bases and the J gene lost 5 bases, with 17 bases spanning the gap. CDR1 and CDR2 (germline): SQVTM, ANQGSEA. Here the CDR3 reads CSVDGLASGHEQYF. In DNA, the CDR3 is TGCAGCGTTGATGGGCTAGCATCGGGACACGAGCAGTACTTC.

This chain connects TRBV20-1 to TRBJ1-1; unclear D gene. The germline gives CDR1 DFQATT, CDR2 SNEGSKA (reference sequence). This CDR3 has 12 residues. V lost 3 bases, J lost 1 base, and 6 bases lay in between. The CDR3 protein is CSASPGNTEAFF. In nucleotides, the CDR3 is TGCAGTGCTAGCCCAGGGAACACTGAAGCTTTCTTT.

V is TRBV29-1 and J is TRBJ2-1, with 10 bases fitting TRBD1. This CDR3 is 13 amino acids long. The germline V gene encodes CDR1 SQVTM and CDR2 ANQGSEA. The trim removed 5 bases at V and 7 bases at J, leaving 5 bases unmatched. CDR3 coding DNA: TGCAGCGTTCCCGGGACAGGGGTTAATGAGCAGTTCTTC. This translates into CSVPGTGVNEQFF.

V gene TRBV9 combines with J gene TRBJ2-7, with TRBD2 matching over 10 bases. The CDR3 is made up of 14 amino acids. From germline, CDR1 is SGDLS and CDR2 YYNGEE. The trim removed 2 bases at V and 4 bases at J, leaving 3 bases unmatched. CDR3 sequence (DNA): TGTGCCAGCAGCGTCGGACTAGCGGCTTACGAGCAGTACTTC. This codes for CASSVGLAAYEQYF.

The chain recombines TRBV7-3 with TRBJ2-3; TRBD2 matches 8 bases. The CDR3 spans 14 residues. Germline V CDR1 and CDR2: SGHTA, FQGTGA. Trimming at V came to 6 bases and at J to 5 bases, leaving 7 bases not matched to a gene. This CDR3 reads CASSPGLGVDTQYF. The DNA for the CDR3 is TGTGCCAGCAGTCCGGGACTAGGGGTAGATACGCAGTATTTT.

V gene TRBV2 combines with J gene TRBJ2-5; 7 bases match TRBD1. Germline V gene data show CDR1 as SNHLY and CDR2 as FYNNEI. V trimming: 6 bases; J trimming: 5 bases; junction bases outside the gene matches: 15. This CDR3 is 16 amino acids long. The CDR3: CASSHTTREGGETQYF. Written as DNA, the CDR3 is TGTGCCAGCAGCCATACGACCAGGGAAGGGGGCGAGACCCAGTACTTC.

This chain links TRBV5-6 with TRBJ2-5, with a weak D call TRBD1 (6 bases). Germline loops: CDR1 SGHDT, CDR2 YYEEEE. V lost 6 bases to trimming and J lost 0 bases, with 12 bases between them. This CDR3 spans 14 amino acids. This chain's CDR3 is CASTQRGYQETQYF. The CDR3 nucleotides are TGTGCCAGCACCCAAAGGGGGTACCAAGAGACCCAGTACTTC.

The chain joins TRBV20-1 to TRBJ2-1, with D uncertain. Germline CDR1 and CDR2: DFQATT and SNEGSKA (reference sequence). Trimming cost V 6 bases and J 6 bases, with 12 bases left between them. The CDR3 sequence is 12 residues long. CDR3 region: CSANSLANEQFF. The CDR3 DNA sequence: TGCAGTGCGAATTCTTTGGCCAATGAGCAGTTCTTC.

V gene TRBV29-1 combines with J gene TRBJ2-3, with 7 nucleotides matching TRBD2. Trimming took 3 bases from V and 3 from J; bases not matched to a gene: 15. Germline assignment: CDR1 SQVTM and CDR2 ANQGSEA. CDR3 length equals 17 residues. Here the CDR3 reads CSVDRGVAGAVTDTQYF. The CDR3 bases are TGCAGCGTTGACCGGGGGGTTGCGGGAGCGGTTACAGATACGCAGTATTTT.

The chain recombines TRBV20-1 with TRBJ1-1, with a tentative D call TRBD1 (5 bases). The V gene lost 3 bases and the J gene lost 4 bases, with 15 bases spanning the gap. Germline CDR1 reads DFQATT; CDR2 reads SNEGSKA (reference sequence). The CDR3 length is 14 residues. CDR3 sequence: CSASEGRWGTEAFF. The CDR3 bases are TGCAGTGCTAGTGAGGGGCGCTGGGGCACTGAAGCTTTCTTT.

The chain joins TRBV20-1 to TRBJ1-2; D remains unclear. The CDR3 covers 11 residues. Germline V gene data show CDR1 as DFQATT and CDR2 as SNEGSKA (reference sequence). In DNA, the CDR3 is TGCAGGGGCCCAGGCCCCGATGGCTACACCTTC. Protein: CRGPGPDGYTF.

This clonotype was observed a single time. The genes are TRBV9 and TRBJ1-2; D not certain. This CDR3 is 13 amino acids long. V lost 5 bases to trimming and J lost 2 bases, with 10 bases between them. From germline, CDR1 is SGDLS and CDR2 YYNGEE. The CDR3 spells CASSGTANYGYTF. CDR3 bases: TGTGCCAGCAGTGGCACAGCGAACTATGGCTACACCTTC. The whole variable domain, filled in from reference TRBV9 and TRBJ1-2, reads DSGVTQTPKHLITATGQRVTLRCSPRSGDLSVYWYQQSLDQGLQFLIQYYNGEERAKGNILERFSAQQFPDLHSELNLSSLELGDSALYFCASSGTANYGYTFGSGTRLTVV.

Concerning this clonotype itself: An end of the junction differs from the germline gene, which may be a read error. The J gene is TRBJ2-5, the V gene TRBV15; D not certain. The CDR3 extends over 11 amino acids. Germline-derived CDR1 and CDR2 are LNHNV and YYDKDF (reference sequence). This CDR3 is CATRRAETQYF. The DNA of the CDR3 is TGTGCCACCAGAAGAGCGGAGACCCAGTACTTC. Complete variable domain (other parts from reference TRBV15 and TRBJ2-5): DAMVIQNPRYQVTQFGKPVTLSCSQTLNHNVMYWYQQKSSQAPKLLFHYYDKDFNNEADTPDNFQSRRPNTSFCFLDIRSPGLGDTAMYLCATRRAETQYFGPGTRLLVL.

The chain combines TRBV28 with TRBJ2-3; possible D gene TRBD1, 5 bases. V lost 2 bases to trimming and J lost 4 bases, with 7 bases between them. The CDR3 runs to 13 residues. Germline CDR1 reads MDHEN; CDR2 reads SYDVKM. The CDR3 is CASSLRGPDTQYF. The CDR3 nucleotides are TGTGCCAGCAGTTTAAGGGGCCCAGATACGCAGTATTTT. Variable domain in full (rest from reference TRBV28 and TRBJ2-3): DVKVTQSSRYLVKRTGEKVFLECVQDMDHENMFWYRQDPGLGLRLIYFSYDVKMKEKGDIPEGYSVSREKKERFSLILESASTNQTSMYLCASSLRGPDTQYFGPGTRLTVL.

The rearrangement joins TRBV4-2 to TRBJ2-3; D gene uncertain. Looked up from germline, CDR1 is LGHNA and CDR2 is YNFKEQ. With 4 bases removed from V and 6 bases from J, the gap between germline ends came to 11 bases. The CDR3 totals 13 residues. The CDR3 DNA follows: TGTGCCAGCAGCCTAGAAACTCTGGATACGCAGTATTTT. Protein product: CASSLETLDTQYF.

The chain couples TRBV3-1 to TRBJ2-3; a possible D gene is TRBD2 (6 bases). V was shortened by 0 bases and J by 4 bases, with 11 bases between the two germline ends. The CDR3 length is 15 residues. The germline CDR1 and CDR2 sequences are LGHDT and YNNKEL (reference sequence). CDR3 DNA: TGTGCCAGCAGCCAAGAGGTAACGGGGGCAGATACGCAGTATTTT. It specifies CASSQEVTGADTQYF.